This TCR beta chain was profiled in a study of T cell responses to AZD1222 COVID-19 vaccine. Study-wide results and caveats: Increases in Spike-specific TCR breadth and depth were seen after two AZD1222 doses.

Assay: immunoSEQ multiplex PCR; the TCRdb copy retains only in-frame clones and omits some. The sample consists of around 150,000 clones, about 91% of them appearing once. As regards this clone: Its target is unknown.

This CDR3 has 9 amino acids. V dropped 11 bases and J dropped 11 bases, with 9 bases sitting between them. Germline lookup yields CDR1 SGHTA and CDR2 FQGTGA. The material was peripheral blood, obtained on day 0 of MenACWY control vaccination. The receptor was isolated from an adult in good health. The genes are TRBV7-3 and TRBJ1-4, with unresolved D. The CDR3 DNA sequence: TGTGCCCCTTTGGGGAAACTGTTTTTT. Translation gives CAPLGKLFF.